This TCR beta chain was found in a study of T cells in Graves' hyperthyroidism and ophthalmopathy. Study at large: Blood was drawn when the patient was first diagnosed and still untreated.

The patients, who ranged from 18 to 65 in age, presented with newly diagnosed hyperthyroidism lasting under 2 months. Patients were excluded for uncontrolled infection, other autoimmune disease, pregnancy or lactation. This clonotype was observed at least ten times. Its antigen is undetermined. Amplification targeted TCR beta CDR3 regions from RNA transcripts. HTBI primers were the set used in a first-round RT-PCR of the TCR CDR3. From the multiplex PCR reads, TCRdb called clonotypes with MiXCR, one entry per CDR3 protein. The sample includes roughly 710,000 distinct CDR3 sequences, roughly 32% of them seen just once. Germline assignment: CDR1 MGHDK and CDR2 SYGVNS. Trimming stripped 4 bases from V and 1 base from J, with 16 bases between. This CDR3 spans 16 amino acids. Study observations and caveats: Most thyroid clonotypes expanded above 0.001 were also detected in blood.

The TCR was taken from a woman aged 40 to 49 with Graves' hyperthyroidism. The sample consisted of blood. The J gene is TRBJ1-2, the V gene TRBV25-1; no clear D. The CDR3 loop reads CASSAPQLSHNYGYTF. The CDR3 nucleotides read TGTGCCAGCAGTGCACCACAGCTAAGCCATAACTATGGCTACACCTTC.